The clone carrying this T cell receptor beta chain was counted ten times or more. The CDR3 has 15 residues. Trimming took 0 bases from V and 2 from J, leaving 8 bases between them. Germline-derived CDR1 and CDR2 are MNHEY and SVGAGI. Quantitative 5'-RACE with molecular barcodes produced the TCR beta libraries. Each CDR3 protein is one row after TCRdb ran MiXCR on the 5' RACE reads. The sample shows tens of thousands of distinct CDR3 sequences, 6.2% of them seen only once. This specimen belongs to a study of CD8 T cells in ankylosing spondylitis. The TCR comes from a male donor with ankylosing spondylitis. This sequence joins TRBV6-5 and TRBJ2-1; possible D gene TRBD1, 6 bases. The sequencing input was synovial fluid, either unsorted or a sorted T cell fraction (not recorded which). CDR3 residues: CASSYSRGTYNEQFF. CDR3 DNA: TGTGCCAGCAGTTACTCCAGGGGAACCTACAATGAGCAGTTCTTC.